The rows below give T cell receptor beta chains drawn from one sample of a study of blood T cells in healthy people across ages. MiXCR, applied by TCRdb to the 5' RACE reads, yields one record per CDR3 protein. This table has 760,000 or so distinct CDR3 sequences, approximately 25% appearing once. These data also featured in a second study, about T cells of mothers and their children.

Sequenced material: blood. The source of these receptors is a boy younger than 18 in good health. CDR3s include the opening cysteine and the closing phenylalanine or tryptophan. A D gene is named only where the DNA matches it firmly. Size is omitted from some rows. Given values are once, few, many or a class for expanded clones.

V gene: TRBV5-1
clone size: NA
J gene: TRBJ2-7
D gene: NA
CDR3 protein: CASSLESGKTNEQYF
CDR3 DNA: TGCGCCAGCAGCTTGGAGTCAGGGAAGACTAACGAGCAGTACTTC

V gene: TRBV20-1
clone size: few
J gene: TRBJ2-1
D gene: NA
CDR3 protein: CSAISGTNEQFF
CDR3 DNA: TGCAGTGCTATTTCAGGAACAAATGAGCAGTTCTTC

V gene: TRBV25-1
clone size: few
J gene: TRBJ2-1
D gene: NA
CDR3 protein: CASSDTLGLDEQFF
CDR3 DNA: TGTGCCAGCAGTGATACCTTAGGTCTGGATGAGCAGTTCTTC

V gene: TRBV27
clone size: NA
J gene: TRBJ1-1
D gene: NA
CDR3 protein: CASSPLGRGNTEAFF
CDR3 DNA: TGTGCCAGCAGCCCCCTCGGACGGGGGAACACTGAAGCTTTCTTT

V gene: TRBV5-1
clone size: NA
J gene: TRBJ2-7
D gene: TRBD1
CDR3 protein: CASSSQGARDEQYF
CDR3 DNA: TGCGCCAGCAGCTCTCAGGGGGCTAGGGACGAGCAGTACTTC

V gene: TRBV11-2
clone size: NA
J gene: TRBJ2-7
D gene: TRBD1
CDR3 protein: CASSLFRGLSEQYF
CDR3 DNA: TGTGCCAGCAGCTTATTCAGGGGGCTTAGCGAGCAGTACTTC

V gene: TRBV5-1
clone size: few
J gene: TRBJ2-7
D gene: TRBD1
CDR3 protein: CASSRRQGSSYEQYF
CDR3 DNA: TGCGCCAGCAGCCGAAGACAGGGTAGCTCCTACGAGCAGTACTTC

V gene: TRBV29-1
clone size: few
J gene: TRBJ1-2
D gene: NA
CDR3 protein: CSVEFGVYGYTF
CDR3 DNA: TGCAGCGTTGAATTCGGCGTTTATGGCTACACCTTC

V gene: TRBV24-1
clone size: NA
J gene: TRBJ2-1
D gene: TRBD2
CDR3 protein: CATSDLGLAGDSNEQFF
CDR3 DNA: TGTGCCACCAGTGATTTGGGACTAGCGGGAGATTCGAATGAGCAGTTCTTC

V gene: TRBV27
clone size: NA
J gene: TRBJ2-4
D gene: TRBD2
CDR3 protein: CASRRSLAGGIAKNIQYF
CDR3 DNA: TGTGCCAGCCGCAGGTCTCTAGCGGGGGGGATAGCCAAAAACATTCAGTACTTC

V gene: TRBV7-3
clone size: few
J gene: TRBJ2-5
D gene: TRBD1
CDR3 protein: CASSSRTGETQYF
CDR3 DNA: TGTGCCAGCAGCTCACGGACAGGGGAGACCCAGTACTTC

V gene: TRBV29-1
clone size: few
J gene: TRBJ2-1
D gene: TRBD1
CDR3 protein: CSVERTGAYNEQFF
CDR3 DNA: TGCAGCGTTGAGCGGACAGGGGCCTACAATGAGCAGTTCTTC

V gene: TRBV10-2
clone size: NA
J gene: TRBJ1-5
D gene: NA
CDR3 protein: CASSEVQYSNQPQHF
CDR3 DNA: TGCGCCAGCAGTGAGGTCCAGTATAGCAATCAGCCCCAGCATTTT

V gene: TRBV5-1
clone size: many
J gene: TRBJ2-5
D gene: NA
CDR3 protein: CASSLTGTQETQYF
CDR3 DNA: TGCGCCAGCAGCTTGACAGGGACCCAAGAGACCCAGTACTTC

V gene: TRBV4-3
clone size: many
J gene: TRBJ1-4
D gene: NA
CDR3 protein: CASSQGARAEELFF
CDR3 DNA: TGCGCCAGCAGCCAAGGCGCGAGAGCCGAAGAACTGTTTTTT

V gene: TRBV20-1
clone size: few
J gene: TRBJ2-3
D gene: NA
CDR3 protein: CSARPLGGETRDTQYF
CDR3 DNA: TGCAGTGCTAGACCGCTCGGCGGGGAAACCAGGGATACGCAGTATTTT

V gene: TRBV27
clone size: NA
J gene: TRBJ1-5
D gene: TRBD1
CDR3 protein: CTSRNGQGPGGNQPQHF
CDR3 DNA: TGCACCAGCAGGAATGGACAGGGGCCAGGGGGGAATCAGCCCCAGCATTTT

V gene: TRBV2
clone size: few
J gene: TRBJ2-1
D gene: NA
CDR3 protein: CASRTGGGLAVYNEQFF
CDR3 DNA: TGTGCCAGCAGGACAGGGGGAGGACTAGCGGTCTACAATGAGCAGTTCTTC

V gene: TRBV28
clone size: few
J gene: TRBJ2-4
D gene: NA
CDR3 protein: CASSLRQNKAKNIQYF
CDR3 DNA: TGTGCCAGCAGTTTACGGCAGAATAAAGCCAAAAACATTCAGTACTTC

V gene: TRBV7-2
clone size: few
J gene: TRBJ2-7
D gene: NA
CDR3 protein: CASSFVPSVDEQYF
CDR3 DNA: TGTGCCAGCAGCTTTGTTCCTAGCGTCGACGAGCAGTACTTC

V gene: TRBV4-1
clone size: few
J gene: TRBJ1-2
D gene: TRBD1
CDR3 protein: CASSQWTGRRIGGYTF
CDR3 DNA: TGCGCCAGCAGCCAATGGACAGGGAGAAGAATTGGTGGCTACACCTTC

V gene: TRBV3-1
clone size: few
J gene: TRBJ2-3
D gene: NA
CDR3 protein: CASSAKSTDTQYF
CDR3 DNA: TGTGCCAGCAGTGCAAAAAGCACAGATACGCAGTATTTT

V gene: TRBV7-9
clone size: NA
J gene: TRBJ1-5
D gene: NA
CDR3 protein: CASSLGGGDPQHF
CDR3 DNA: TGTGCCAGCAGCTTGGGGGGCGGGGATCCCCAGCATTTT

V gene: TRBV28
clone size: NA
J gene: TRBJ2-7
D gene: NA
CDR3 protein: CASTQSGIYEQYF
CDR3 DNA: TGTGCCAGCACCCAGTCGGGGATCTACGAGCAGTACTTC

V gene: TRBV5-1
clone size: NA
J gene: TRBJ2-3
D gene: TRBD1
CDR3 protein: CASSIRGRADTQYF
CDR3 DNA: TGCGCCAGCAGCATCAGGGGGCGTGCAGATACGCAGTATTTT

V gene: TRBV2
clone size: many
J gene: TRBJ2-2
D gene: NA
CDR3 protein: CASSELLGTGELFF
CDR3 DNA: TGTGCCAGCAGTGAACTTTTAGGCACCGGGGAGCTGTTTTTT

V gene: TRBV4-1
clone size: NA
J gene: TRBJ2-7
D gene: NA
CDR3 protein: CASSPSDHDSYEQYF
CDR3 DNA: TGCGCCAGCAGTCCCTCGGATCACGACTCCTACGAGCAGTACTTC

V gene: TRBV6-5
clone size: NA
J gene: TRBJ1-2
D gene: TRBD1
CDR3 protein: CACSYLRAGGYGYTF
CDR3 DNA: TGTGCCTGCAGTTACTTGAGGGCAGGGGGCTATGGCTACACCTTC

V gene: TRBV20-1
clone size: NA
J gene: TRBJ2-1
D gene: TRBD2
CDR3 protein: CSATLGLAGGYEQFF
CDR3 DNA: TGCAGTGCTACCCTGGGACTAGCGGGAGGCTATGAGCAGTTCTTC

V gene: TRBV29-1
clone size: NA
J gene: TRBJ2-1
D gene: NA
CDR3 protein: CSAPYYNEHFF
CDR3 DNA: TGCAGCGCTCCCTACTACAATGAGCATTTCTTC

V gene: TRBV4-1
clone size: NA
J gene: TRBJ2-1
D gene: TRBD1
CDR3 protein: CASSHPQPDRGSYNEQFF
CDR3 DNA: TGCGCCAGCAGCCACCCCCAGCCCGACAGGGGCTCCTACAATGAGCAGTTCTTC

V gene: TRBV12-3/TRBV12-4
clone size: NA
J gene: TRBJ1-3
D gene: NA
CDR3 protein: CASSLADSRNTIYF
CDR3 DNA: TGTGCCAGCAGTCTCGCGGACAGTCGAAACACCATATATTTT

V gene: TRBV20-1
clone size: few
J gene: TRBJ2-1
D gene: NA
CDR3 protein: CSARDPAGTSYNEQFF
CDR3 DNA: TGCAGTGCTAGAGATCCGGCGGGGACTTCCTACAATGAGCAGTTCTTC

V gene: TRBV15
clone size: NA
J gene: TRBJ2-5
D gene: TRBD2
CDR3 protein: CATSGRLAGREETQYF
CDR3 DNA: TGTGCCACCAGCGGTCGACTAGCGGGTAGAGAGGAGACCCAGTACTTC

V gene: TRBV12-3/TRBV12-4
clone size: NA
J gene: TRBJ1-2
D gene: NA
CDR3 protein: CASSSIQDPHYGYTF
CDR3 DNA: TGTGCCAGCAGTTCAATACAGGACCCGCACTATGGCTACACCTTC

V gene: TRBV20-1
clone size: NA
J gene: TRBJ2-5
D gene: TRBD2
CDR3 protein: CSASKRSSGSGETQYF
CDR3 DNA: TGCAGTGCTAGTAAGAGGTCTAGCGGGAGTGGCGAGACCCAGTACTTC

V gene: TRBV29-1
clone size: NA
J gene: TRBJ2-2
D gene: NA
CDR3 protein: CSAGSDTGELFF
CDR3 DNA: TGCAGTGCCGGTTCGGACACCGGGGAGCTGTTTTTT

V gene: TRBV4-1
clone size: NA
J gene: TRBJ2-5
D gene: TRBD2
CDR3 protein: CASSQLAGPETQYF
CDR3 DNA: TGCGCCAGCAGCCAACTAGCGGGGCCAGAGACCCAGTACTTC

V gene: TRBV28
clone size: few
J gene: TRBJ2-7
D gene: NA
CDR3 protein: CAITTGTHKGEQYF
CDR3 DNA: TGTGCCATTACGACCGGCACCCACAAGGGCGAGCAGTACTTC

V gene: TRBV7-2
clone size: NA
J gene: TRBJ2-3
D gene: NA
CDR3 protein: CASSKQVEVDTQYF
CDR3 DNA: TGTGCCAGCAGCAAACAGGTGGAGGTAGATACGCAGTATTTT